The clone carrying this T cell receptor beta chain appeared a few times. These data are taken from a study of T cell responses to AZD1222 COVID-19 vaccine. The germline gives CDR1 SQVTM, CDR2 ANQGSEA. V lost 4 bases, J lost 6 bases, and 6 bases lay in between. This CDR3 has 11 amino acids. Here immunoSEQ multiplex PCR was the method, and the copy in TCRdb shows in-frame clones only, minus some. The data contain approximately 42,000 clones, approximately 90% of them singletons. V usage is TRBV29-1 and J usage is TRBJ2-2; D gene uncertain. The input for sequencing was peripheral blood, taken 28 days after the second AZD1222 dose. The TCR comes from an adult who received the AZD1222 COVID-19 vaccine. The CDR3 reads CSVVRAGELFF. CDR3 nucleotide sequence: TGCAGCGTTGTACGGGCCGGGGAGCTGTTTTTT.